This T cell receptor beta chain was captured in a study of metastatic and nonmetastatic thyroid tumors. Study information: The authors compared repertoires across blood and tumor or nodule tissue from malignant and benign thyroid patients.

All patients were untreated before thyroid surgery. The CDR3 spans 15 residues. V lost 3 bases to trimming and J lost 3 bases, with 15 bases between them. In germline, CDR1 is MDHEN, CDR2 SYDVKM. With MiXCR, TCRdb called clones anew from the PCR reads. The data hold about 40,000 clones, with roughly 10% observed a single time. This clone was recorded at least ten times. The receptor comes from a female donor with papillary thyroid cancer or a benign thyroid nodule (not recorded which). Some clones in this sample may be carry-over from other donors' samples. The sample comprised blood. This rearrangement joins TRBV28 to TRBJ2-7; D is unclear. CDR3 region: CASSFLLVGFYEQYF. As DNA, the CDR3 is TGTGCCAGCAGTTTCCTCCTTGTGGGGTTCTACGAGCAGTACTTC.